This T cell receptor beta chain was found in a study of identifying expanded T cells in peripheral blood. General observations from the study: Across healthy donors, higher total template counts meant significantly greater approximately 2-week count variance.

Note on this clone: Its cognate antigen is unknown.

Data came from immunoSEQ multiplex PCR; TCRdb stores just in-frame clones and leaves some out. The data contain roughly 84,000 clones, 80% to 90% of them singletons. The length of the CDR3 is 13 residues. CDR1 is LNHDA, CDR2 SQIVND, per germline (reference sequence). Trimming cost V 4 bases and J 8 bases; bases outside gene matches: 7. V is TRBV19 and J is TRBJ1-2; 7 nucleotides match TRBD1. Sequencing was done on a sample of blood. The receptor was isolated from a person aged 18 to 70 in good health. The CDR3 is CASSKGQVGGYTF. DNA of the CDR3: TGTGCCAGTAGTAAAGGACAGGTTGGGGGCTACACCTTC.